The following is a T cell receptor (beta chain) sequence with its context. The antigen remains undetermined. The sample originates from a study of T cell repertoires in cytomegalovirus infection. Study summary: Indications of both CMV infection and matching HLA type were provided by public TCR beta signatures.

Germline V gives CDR1 SEHNR, CDR2 FQNEAQ (reference sequence). Germline trimming cut 4 bases from V and 1 base from J; bases unmatched to any gene: 4. The CDR3 extends over 15 amino acids. General study findings and limits: HLA-C-restricted CMV clonotypes gave the most frequent clonotype in two of eight donors. Summed public TCR beta family frequency identified CMV carriers bearing the relevant HLA.

TCRdb itself ran the reads through MiXCR, one entry per CDR3 protein. This sample has some 400,000 distinct CDR3 sequences, with around 18% found just once. This chain uses TRBV7-9 with TRBJ2-7, with 10 bases matching TRBD2. This receptor was identified in a human donor in good health (CMV status not recorded). Some clones in this sample may be carry-over from other donors' samples. The sample taken for sequencing was PBMCs. CDR3 loop: CASSSSSGSSYEQYF. The DNA of the CDR3 is TGTGCCAGCAGCTCCTCTAGCGGGAGTTCCTACGAGCAGTACTTC.